This passage covers 31 T cell receptor beta chains from one sample sequenced in a study of graft-versus-host responses after intestinal transplantation. Libraries were prepared by immunoSEQ multiplex PCR; TCRdb keeps only in-frame clonotypes and omits some of them. There are tens of thousands of clones in the sample; about 87% occur only once, and about 0.27% lies in the top ten. Their target antigens are unknown. Here the sequenced sample was unstimulated CD4+ T cells sorted from spleen or lymph node cells, taken before transplant. The receptor source for this set is a human donor who was the organ donor for an intestinal transplant.

This chain connects TRBV7-9 to TRBJ1-1; 8 bases are shared with TRBD1. There are 15 residues in the CDR3. V trimming: 1 base; J trimming: 10 bases; junction bases outside the gene matches: 11. Germline V gene lookup returns CDR1 SEHNR and CDR2 FQNEAQ (reference sequence). CDR3 sequence: CASSLGGTGGFRAFF. The CDR3 bases are TGTGCCAGCAGCTTAGGGGGGACAGGTGGGTTTCGAGCTTTCTTT.

The J gene is TRBJ1-4, the V gene TRBV1; TRBD1 reflects the table's D call only, with no check against the DNA. TRBV1 is deemed a pseudogene. The length of the CDR3 is 15 residues. The CDR3 DNA reads TGCACCAGCAGCCCTCAGGGGAGTGAAGACGAAAAACTGTTTTTT. Amino acids: CTSSPQGSEDEKLFF.

The chain couples TRBV11-2 to TRBJ1-1, with 8 positions matching TRBD1. This CDR3 contains 17 residues. Trimming removed 6 bases from V and 5 bases from J; junction bases left unmatched: 17. Germline V gene sequence: CDR1 SGHAT, CDR2 FQNNGV. This CDR3 is CASSTSHQGARGTEAFF. In DNA form, the CDR3 reads TGTGCCAGCAGTACATCCCACCAGGGGGCCCGGGGGACTGAAGCTTTCTTT.

The chain is built from TRBV21-1 and TRBJ2-3; TRBD2 reflects the table's D call only, with no check against the DNA. TRBV21-1 is a known pseudogene. CDR3 length equals 14 residues. CDR3 protein: CASSKSGGKDTQYF. Here the CDR3 DNA reads TGTGCCAGCAGCAAGTCGGGGGGCAAAGATACGCAGTATTTT.

The V gene is TRBV12-5, the J gene TRBJ1-6, with D hard to call. V gave up 0 bases and J gave up 7 bases, with 13 bases separating them. The germline V gene encodes CDR1 LGHNT and CDR2 FRNRAP. The CDR3 has 16 residues. The CDR3 reads CASGLVSGSLNSPLHF. DNA of the CDR3: TGTGCTAGTGGTTTGGTATCGGGGTCTCTAAATTCACCCCTCCACTTT.

This clone was picked up one time. CDR3 sequence reads: CASSEEWQYEQYF. The DNA of the CDR3 is TGTGCCAGCAGTGAAGAGTGGCAATACGAGCAGTACTTC. The rearrangement links TRBV2 to TRBJ2-7, with unresolved D. Germline V gene data show CDR1 as SNHLY and CDR2 as FYNNEI. This CDR3 comprises 13 residues. The germline V and J ends were trimmed by 1 base and 4 bases, with 8 bases remaining between them.

This clone was seen only a few times. V gene TRBV7-9 combines with J gene TRBJ2-3; 9 bases agree with TRBD2. V shed 5 bases and J 5 bases; nucleotides not matched to a gene: 5. CDR3 length equals 14 residues. Per germline, CDR1 SEHNR and CDR2 FQNEAQ (reference sequence). The DNA for the CDR3 is TGTGCCAGCAGCCCGCGGGGGGGCCGAGATACGCAGTATTTT. Protein sequence: CASSPRGGRDTQYF.

About this clone itself: The identical CDR3 is also encoded by other nucleotide sequences in the sample. The chain uses TRBV6-1 and TRBJ2-3; D might be TRBD1 (5 bases). Germline assignment: CDR1 MNHNS and CDR2 SASEGT. The V end was cut by 6 bases, the J end by 1 base, with 8 bases between. The CDR3 has 13 residues. CDR3 amino acids: CASSGQGTDTQYF. In nucleotides, the CDR3 is TGTGCCAGCAGCGGACAAGGCACAGATACGCAGTATTTT.

This clone was counted once. The V gene is TRBV28, the J gene TRBJ2-1; TRBD2 matches at 14 bases. The CDR3 totals 18 residues. With 4 bases clipped from V and 8 bases from J, the junction kept 13 bases outside the gene matches. CDR1 and CDR2 (germline): MDHEN, SYDVKM. CDR3 coding DNA: TGTGCCAGCAGTTCCCGACGGTGGACTAGCGGGGGGCGGTATGAGCAGTTCTTC. Residues: CASSSRRWTSGGRYEQFF.

The rearrangement links TRBV29-1 to TRBJ2-1, with D maybe TRBD2 (7 bases). Per the germline V gene, CDR1 is SQVTM and CDR2 is ANQGSEA. V lost 4 bases and J 3 bases, leaving 13 bases between the germline ends. This CDR3 is built from 14 residues. CDR3 sequence: CSVGGGWRYNEQFF. The CDR3 bases are TGCAGCGTTGGGGGGGGCTGGCGCTACAATGAGCAGTTCTTC.

The chain links TRBV4-3 to TRBJ2-2; D unresolved. V was pared by 6 bases and J by 4 bases, with 12 bases between. Germline-derived CDR1 and CDR2 are LGHNA and YSLEER. This CDR3 comprises 14 residues. CDR3: CASSSWARTGELFF. In DNA form, the CDR3 reads TGCGCCAGCAGTTCGTGGGCCCGCACCGGGGAGCTGTTTTTT.

This clone occurred once. The rearrangement joins TRBV6-1 to TRBJ2-3; possibly TRBD1 for D (5 bases). The V gene's germline CDR1 is MNHNS and CDR2 SASEGT. V lost 6 bases, J lost 4 bases, and 14 bases lay in between. CDR3 size: 14 residues. The CDR3 region is CASSPRLGADTQYF. Here the CDR3 DNA reads TGTGCCAGCAGCCCAAGGTTAGGGGCAGATACGCAGTATTTT.

The CDR3 region has the DNA TGCGCCAGCAGCTTGGGGAGGCTAGCGGCACTCAATGAGCAGTTCTTC. It yields the protein CASSLGRLAALNEQFF. V gene TRBV5-1 combines with J gene TRBJ2-1; TRBD2 matches at 7 bases. Germline values: CDR1 SGHRS, CDR2 YFSETQ. Trimming took 0 bases from V and 6 from J; bases not matched to a gene: 9. CDR3 length equals 16 residues.

The chain recombines TRBV5-4 with TRBJ2-2; 12 nucleotides line up with TRBD1. Unmatched junction bases numbered 1, after V lost 4 bases and J lost 6 bases. Germline V CDR1 and CDR2: SGHNT, YYREEE (reference sequence). The length of the CDR3 is 14 residues. The CDR3 coding sequence is TGTGCCAGCAGCGGGACAGGGGGCCCCGGGGAGCTGTTTTTT. Protein: CASSGTGGPGELFF.

J is TRBJ2-1 and V is TRBV9; possible D gene TRBD1, 8 bases. Per the germline V gene, CDR1 is SGDLS and CDR2 is YYNGEE. The CDR3 contains 20 residues. Trimming took 4 bases from V and 0 from J, leaving 26 bases between them. The CDR3 protein is CASSTQGASGPLSSYNEQFF. As DNA, the CDR3 is TGTGCCAGCAGCACCCAGGGGGCTAGCGGCCCCCTTAGCTCCTACAATGAGCAGTTCTTC. The full variable domain, with the rest looked up from reference TRBV9 and TRBJ2-1, is DSGVTQTPKHLITATGQRVTLRCSPRSGDLSVYWYQQSLDQGLQFLIQYYNGEERAKGNILERFSAQQFPDLHSELNLSSLELGDSALYFCASSTQGASGPLSSYNEQFFGPGTRLTVL.

Concerning this clone: At one end the junction does not follow the germline gene, possibly because of a read error. This chain uses TRBV7-7 with TRBJ2-2; D may be TRBD1 (5 bases). CDR3 length: 15 residues. Germline V gives CDR1 SSHAT, CDR2 FNYEAQ (reference sequence). The CDR3 DNA reads as TGTGCTAGCAGCTTAGTGGGGCGCGGCACCGGGGAGCTGTTTTTT. Its protein is CASSLVGRGTGELFF.

The J gene is TRBJ1-2, the V gene TRBV28, with TRBD1 identical over 7 bases. There are 15 residues in the CDR3. CDR1 and CDR2 (germline): MDHEN, SYDVKM. J lost 8 bases, V lost 1 base, and 10 bases had no gene match. The CDR3 sequence is CASSLLGGLKGGYTF. CDR3 nucleotide sequence: TGTGCCAGCAGTTTATTAGGGGGCCTTAAAGGAGGCTACACCTTC.

The chain employs TRBV5-5 and TRBJ2-6, with D perhaps matching TRBD2 (5 bases). The germline CDR1 and CDR2 sequences are SGHKS and YYEKEE (reference sequence). The CDR3 covers 17 residues. V was shortened by 4 bases and J by 1 base, with 15 bases between the two germline ends. The CDR3 region has the DNA TGTGCCAGCAGCCGCCTAGGACTCGTGTCTGGGGCCAACGTCCTGACTTTC. Its translation: CASSRLGLVSGANVLTF.

J is TRBJ1-5 and V is TRBV6-5; D gene uncertain. CDR3 size: 13 residues. Germline CDR1 MNHEY, CDR2 SVGAGI. Trimming left V 2 bases short and J 4 bases short, with 6 bases between. CDR3 loop: CASSYGGNQPQHF. The CDR3 DNA follows: TGTGCCAGCAGTTACGGCGGGAATCAGCCCCAGCATTTT.

V and J are TRBV5-4 and TRBJ2-5, with 8 nucleotides matching TRBD2. Germline CDR1 reads SGHNT; CDR2 reads YYREEE (reference sequence). The CDR3 loop spans 15 amino acids. V shed 3 bases and J 4 bases; nucleotides not matched to a gene: 8. This chain's CDR3 is CASSSGRGGRETQYF. The CDR3 DNA reads TGTGCCAGCAGCTCGGGACGGGGGGGTCGAGAGACCCAGTACTTC.

The chain links TRBV11-2 to TRBJ2-1; TRBD2 matches at 10 bases. The CDR3 contains 15 residues. The germline CDR1 and CDR2 sequences are SGHAT and FQNNGV. V dropped 5 bases and J dropped 8; count of bases not matched to a gene: 9. The CDR3: CASSTVAGGGYEQFF. The CDR3 DNA is TGTGCCAGCAGCACCGTAGCGGGAGGCGGCTATGAGCAGTTCTTC. Full variable domain (outside the CDR3, taken from reference TRBV11-2 and TRBJ2-1): EAGVAQSPRYKIIEKRQSVAFWCNPISGHATLYWYQQILGQGPKLLIQFQNNGVVDDSQLPKDRFSAERLKGVDSTLKIQPAKLEDSAVYLCASSTVAGGGYEQFFGPGTRLTVL.

The chain recombines TRBV5-6 with TRBJ2-5; 7 bases are a match to TRBD2. Germline values: CDR1 SGHDT, CDR2 YYEEEE. V gave up 4 bases and J gave up 0 bases; unmatched junction bases: 12. The CDR3 runs to 17 residues. CDR3 sequence reads: CASSPRSRGKYQETQYF. The CDR3 region has the DNA TGTGCCAGCAGCCCCCGGTCGCGGGGGAAGTACCAAGAGACCCAGTACTTC.

The genes are TRBV7-2 and TRBJ1-5; 8 bases map to TRBD1. This CDR3 is built from 14 residues. The germline V gene has CDR1 SGHTA and CDR2 FQGNSA. V lost 1 base to trimming and J lost 7 bases; unmatched junction nucleotides: 3. CDR3 sequence: CASSLVQGAQPQHF. The CDR3 DNA reads as TGTGCCAGCAGCTTAGTCCAGGGGGCGCAGCCCCAGCATTTT.

The chain links TRBV28 to TRBJ1-1; the match to TRBD1 covers 9 bases. The V segment lost 11 bases and the J segment 6 bases; nucleotides outside the gene matches: 13. Germline V gene lookup returns CDR1 MDHEN and CDR2 SYDVKM. The CDR3 extends over 14 amino acids. CDR3 DNA: TGTGCCTCAAGGGACAGGGAAGGGTTCGCTGAAGCTTTCTTT. This encodes CASRDREGFAEAFF.

This chain uses TRBV5-6 with TRBJ2-5; TRBD2 matches 10 bases. CDR1 and CDR2 (germline): SGHDT, YYEEEE. J lost 3 bases, V lost 2 bases, and 4 bases had no gene match. This CDR3 is built from 15 residues. CDR3 in amino acids: CASSFPAGGEETQYF. CDR3 coding DNA: TGTGCCAGCAGCTTCCCAGCGGGAGGGGAAGAGACCCAGTACTTC.

The chain recombines TRBV19 with TRBJ1-1; no definite D call. Trimming took off 4 bases at V and 8 bases at J, with 14 bases between the two ends. Germline assignment: CDR1 LNHDA and CDR2 SQIVND (reference sequence). This CDR3 region has 13 residues. CDR3 sequence (DNA): TGTGCCAGTAGTAGCGGAGTGGGGAGGGAAGCTTTCTTT. Translating it yields CASSSGVGREAFF.

The V gene is TRBV27, the J gene TRBJ2-5, with 7 bases identical to TRBD2. With 2 bases clipped from V and 5 bases from J, the junction kept 5 bases outside the gene matches. CDR1 is MNHEY and CDR2 is SMNVEV in the germline V gene (reference sequence). This CDR3 is 14 amino acids long. For the CDR3, the DNA is TGTGCCAGCAGTTTAGCGGGAGCCGTGGAGACCCAGTACTTC. Protein sequence: CASSLAGAVETQYF.

This chain joins TRBV5-1 and TRBJ1-2, with a weak D call TRBD1 (6 bases). Germline assignment: CDR1 SGHRS and CDR2 YFSETQ. V was trimmed by 0 bases and J by 0 bases, leaving 9 bases between them. The CDR3 loop spans 15 amino acids. The CDR3 nucleotides are TGCGCCAGCAGCTTGGGCGACAGGTCTAACTATGGCTACACCTTC. Protein sequence: CASSLGDRSNYGYTF. Based on the CDR3 plus reference TRBV5-1 and TRBJ1-2, the full variable domain is KAGVTQTPRYLIKTRGQQVTLSCSPISGHRSVSWYQQTPGQGLQFLFEYFSETQRNKGNFPGRFSGRQFSNSRSEMNVSTLELGDSALYLCASSLGDRSNYGYTFGSGTRLTVV.

V gene TRBV10-3 combines with J gene TRBJ2-4; 7 bases are a match to TRBD2. Unmatched junction bases numbered 10, after V lost 3 bases and J lost 2 bases. Germline V lookup: CDR1 ENHRY, CDR2 SYGVKD. This CDR3 region has 17 residues. The CDR3 coding sequence is TGTGCCATCAGTGAATGGGGAACTAGCGTCACCAAAAACATTCAGTACTTC. Residues: CAISEWGTSVTKNIQYF.

The chain uses TRBV29-1 and TRBJ2-5; 14 nucleotides align to TRBD2. Looked up from germline, CDR1 is SQVTM and CDR2 is ANQGSEA. Trimming at V came to 6 bases and at J to 5 bases, leaving 5 bases not matched to a gene. CDR3 length: 14 residues. Here the CDR3 DNA reads TGCAGCGTCCGGACTAGCGGGAGGTTGGAGACCCAGTACTTC. Translation: CSVRTSGRLETQYF.

V and J are TRBV5-4 and TRBJ2-1, with D perhaps matching TRBD2 (5 bases). Trimming stripped 4 bases from V and 4 bases from J, with 9 bases between. Germline V gene data show CDR1 as SGHNT and CDR2 as YYREEE (reference sequence). The CDR3 runs 13 residues. CDR3 sequence (DNA): TGTGCCAGCAGCACTCCGGGATACAATGAGCAGTTCTTC. It codes for CASSTPGYNEQFF. The entire variable domain, with the rest obtained from reference TRBV5-4 and TRBJ2-1, is as follows: ETGVTQSPTHLIKTRGQQVTLRCSSQSGHNTVSWYQQALGQGPQFIFQYYREEENGRGNFPPRFSGLQFPNYSSELNVNALELDDSALYLCASSTPGYNEQFFGPGTRLTVL.